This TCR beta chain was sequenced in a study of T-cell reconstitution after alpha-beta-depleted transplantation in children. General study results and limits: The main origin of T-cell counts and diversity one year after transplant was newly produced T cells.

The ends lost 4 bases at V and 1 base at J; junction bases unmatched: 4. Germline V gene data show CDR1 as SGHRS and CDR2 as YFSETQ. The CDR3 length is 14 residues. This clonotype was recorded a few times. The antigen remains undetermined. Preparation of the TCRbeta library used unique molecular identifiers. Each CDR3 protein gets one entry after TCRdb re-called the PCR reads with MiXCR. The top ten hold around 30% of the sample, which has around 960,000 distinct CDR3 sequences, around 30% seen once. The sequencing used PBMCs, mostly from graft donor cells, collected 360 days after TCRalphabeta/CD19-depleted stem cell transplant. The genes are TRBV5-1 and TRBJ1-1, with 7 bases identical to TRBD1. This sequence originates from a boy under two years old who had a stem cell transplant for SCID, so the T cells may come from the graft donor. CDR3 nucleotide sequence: TGCGCCAGCAGCGAAGGGACAGCGAACACTGAAGCTTTCTTT. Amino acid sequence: CASSEGTANTEAFF.